This TCR beta chain emerged from a study of PD-L1 blockade in urothelial cancer. Overall study: About 85% of the 29 patients were males with bladder-origin urothelial cancer.

Study conclusions and caveats: Durable-benefit cases showed more tumor-associated blood clone expansion at 3 weeks.

V was clipped by 1 base and J by 3 bases, with 15 bases between them. This CDR3 contains 16 residues. From germline, CDR1 is SGHDT and CDR2 YYEEEE. Locally advanced or metastatic urothelial carcinoma was diagnosed in the patients. As concerns this clone: Its matching antigen is unknown.

The repertoire was sequenced with immunoSEQ multiplex PCR; TCRdb's copy has only in-frame clones and lacks some. The data contain around 100,000 clones, around 90% of them singletons. Source: PBMCs, taken around atezolizumab (anti-PD-L1) treatment. This sequence was found in a woman of 80 years or more with urothelial cancer. The gene calls are TRBV5-6 and TRBJ2-3; tentative D call: TRBD1 (5 bases). CDR3 coding DNA: TGTGCCAGCAGCTTGAGGGGTACAGGAGATACAGATACGCAGTATTTT. It yields the protein CASSLRGTGDTDTQYF.